The next 20 T cell receptor beta chains were all read from a single sample in a study of cytomegalovirus exposure and HLA in healthy donors (dated by TCRdb to about 2017). Receptor libraries were prepared by the immunoSEQ multiplex PCR assay. As stored in TCRdb, this immuneACCESS dataset retains in-frame rearrangements with V and J assigned. A fraction of the clones does not appear; measured against another copy, unresolved V genes explain less than half of the discrepancy, and the remainder lacks a known reason. The sample contains some 120,000 clones, around nine tenths of them found a single time. 1.4% of the sample rests with the top ten. Sequenced sample: PBMCs. Receptor source: a man aged 30 to 39 in good health and CMV-seronegative.

J is TRBJ1-2 and V is TRBV6-5; D gene unclear. CDR1 and CDR2 (germline): MNHEY, SVGAGI. Deletions cut 0 bases from V and 8 bases from J, with 19 bases between. The CDR3 consists of 16 residues. The CDR3 region is CASSYSFRREGAGYTF. DNA for the CDR3: TGTGCCAGCAGTTACTCGTTCAGGCGTGAGGGCGCGGGCTACACCTTC.

The chain is built from TRBV9 and TRBJ1-3; D unresolved. The CDR3 runs to 16 residues. The V end lost 4 bases, the J end lost 0 bases, and 14 bases lay between the germline ends. Germline V gene lookup returns CDR1 SGDLS and CDR2 YYNGEE. Here the CDR3 reads CASSPSSAFSGNTIYF. CDR3 sequence (DNA): TGTGCCAGCAGCCCATCGTCAGCGTTCTCTGGAAACACCATATATTTT.

The chain combines TRBV18 with TRBJ2-7; 9 positions agree with TRBD2. The CDR3 is 16 residues long. V gave up 1 base and J gave up 3 bases; unmatched junction bases: 7. Per the germline V gene, CDR1 is KGHSH and CDR2 is LQKENI. The CDR3, as DNA: TGTGCCAGCTCACCACGCGGGAGGGCCCAAATCTACGAGCAGTACTTC. Translating gives CASSPRGRAQIYEQYF.

The rearrangement links TRBV9 to TRBJ1-3; perhaps TRBD1 as D (5 bases). V lost 0 bases to trimming and J lost 1 base, with 11 bases between them. Germline CDR1 is SGDLS and CDR2 is YYNGEE. The CDR3 is 16 residues long. CDR3 sequence reads: CASSVALRGSGNTIYF. CDR3 DNA: TGTGCCAGCAGCGTAGCTCTAAGGGGATCTGGAAACACCATATATTTT. The whole variable domain, remainder taken from reference TRBV9 and TRBJ1-3, is DSGVTQTPKHLITATGQRVTLRCSPRSGDLSVYWYQQSLDQGLQFLIQYYNGEERAKGNILERFSAQQFPDLHSELNLSSLELGDSALYFCASSVALRGSGNTIYFGEGSWLTVV.

The chain employs TRBV5-6 and TRBJ2-2; a weak D match, TRBD1 (6 bases). The CDR3 loop spans 13 amino acids. The ends were cut back, 4 bases at V and 8 bases at J, with 12 bases in the middle. From germline, CDR1 is SGHDT and CDR2 YYEEEE. CDR3 sequence (DNA): TGTGCCAGCAGCCTACAGGGTTTGGGGGAGCTGTTTTTT. Translated, it gives CASSLQGLGELFF.

The chain is built from TRBV30 and TRBJ2-5, with D perhaps TRBD1 (5 bases). CDR1 and CDR2 (germline): GTSNPN, SVGIG (reference sequence). CDR3 length: 14 residues. Deletions cut 1 base from V and 2 bases from J, with 11 bases between. CDR3 in amino acids: CAWSGGRGQETQYF. DNA of the CDR3: TGTGCCTGGAGTGGAGGTAGGGGACAAGAGACCCAGTACTTC.

The chain carries TRBV10-1 and TRBJ2-5, with TRBD2 matching 8 bases. The CDR3 has 14 residues. V was clipped by 2 bases and J by 5 bases; unmatched bases: 4. Germline V gene data show CDR1 as WNHNN and CDR2 as SYGVQD (reference sequence). CDR3: CASSETSGGETQYF. CDR3 nucleotide sequence: TGCGCCAGCAGTGAGACTAGCGGCGGGGAGACCCAGTACTTC.

The rearrangement joins TRBV5-1 to TRBJ2-3; D unresolved. This CDR3 contains 15 residues. CDR1 is SGHRS and CDR2 is YFSETQ in the germline V gene. V gave up 0 bases and J gave up 0 bases, with 8 bases separating them. The CDR3: CASSLAYPSTDTQYF. The CDR3 coding sequence is TGCGCCAGCAGCTTGGCCTACCCAAGCACAGATACGCAGTATTTT. The variable domain in full, completed from reference TRBV5-1 and TRBJ2-3, reads KAGVTQTPRYLIKTRGQQVTLSCSPISGHRSVSWYQQTPGQGLQFLFEYFSETQRNKGNFPGRFSGRQFSNSRSEMNVSTLELGDSALYLCASSLAYPSTDTQYFGPGTRLTVL.

V gene TRBV5-4 combines with J gene TRBJ1-1; 8 bases map to TRBD1. V lost 4 bases and J lost 6; bases outside the gene matches: 14. Per the germline V gene, CDR1 is SGHNT and CDR2 is YYREEE (reference sequence). The CDR3 contains 16 residues. The CDR3 spells CASSLELGQVYSEAFF. In DNA form, the CDR3 reads TGTGCCAGCAGCCTGGAATTGGGACAGGTTTACTCTGAAGCTTTCTTT.

This clone was detected only once. The chain employs TRBV5-1 and TRBJ2-3; tentatively, D is TRBD1 (5 bases). Germline values: CDR1 SGHRS, CDR2 YFSETQ. Trimming left V 4 bases short and J 6 bases short, with 18 bases between. The CDR3 loop spans 15 amino acids. The CDR3 nucleotides read TGCGCCAGCAGCGCAGTACCCATCTCAGGGGATACGCAGTATTTT. Protein sequence: CASSAVPISGDTQYF.

This chain joins TRBV4-1 and TRBJ2-7, with 8 bases identical to TRBD2. The germline gives CDR1 MGHRA, CDR2 YSYEKL. This CDR3 spans 16 amino acids. V shed 1 base, J shed 5 bases, and the junction held 10 bases outside the gene matches. In DNA, the CDR3 is TGCGCCAGCAGCCAAGCGCCGGGACTAGTGGGGCACGAGCAGTACTTC. Translated: CASSQAPGLVGHEQYF.

This chain links TRBV7-8 with TRBJ2-7; 7 nucleotides agree with TRBD1. The CDR3 sequence is 13 residues long. V lost 5 bases and J lost 2; bases outside the gene matches: 3. CDR1 and CDR2 (germline): SGHVS, FQNEAQ. Written as DNA, the CDR3 is TGTGCCAGCAGCCTCGGGACAGCCTACGAGCAGTACTTC. This gives the protein CASSLGTAYEQYF.

The chain couples TRBV7-2 to TRBJ1-1, with D perhaps matching TRBD1 (5 bases). From germline, CDR1 is SGHTA and CDR2 FQGNSA. The CDR3 runs 13 residues. V lost 5 bases to trimming and J lost 5 bases, with 12 bases between them. The CDR3, as DNA: TGTGCCAGCAGCCCTCGACAGAATACTGAAGCTTTCTTT. It yields the protein CASSPRQNTEAFF.

This clone was seen once. The chain uses TRBV29-1 and TRBJ1-1, with a possible D match to TRBD1 (6 bases). This CDR3 spans 14 amino acids. Germline CDR1 and CDR2: SQVTM and ANQGSEA. The ends were cut back, 6 bases at V and 0 bases at J, with 14 bases in the middle. For the CDR3, the DNA is TGCAGCGTCTCCGGGACAAGTATGAACACTGAAGCTTTCTTT. This translates into CSVSGTSMNTEAFF.

This clone was seen a handful of times. The chain employs TRBV5-1 and TRBJ2-3; the D gene is possibly TRBD1 (6 bases). V was shortened by 3 bases and J by 0 bases, with 8 bases between the two germline ends. Germline-derived CDR1 and CDR2 are SGHRS and YFSETQ. The CDR3 has 14 residues. In DNA, the CDR3 is TGCGCCAGCAGCTCGGGACATAGCACAGATACGCAGTATTTT. It yields the protein CASSSGHSTDTQYF.

The gene calls are TRBV4-3 and TRBJ2-3, with D possibly matching TRBD2 (7 bases). V was cut by 2 bases and J by 5 bases, with 17 bases left in between. There are 16 residues in the CDR3. CDR1 LGHNA and CDR2 YSLEER come from the germline V gene. CDR3 region: CASSQTWGGPQDTQYF. CDR3 in DNA: TGCGCCAGCAGCCAAACGTGGGGGGGCCCACAAGATACGCAGTATTTT.

The sample holds many counts of this clone. The CDR3: CASSLRPPGEGYNEQFF. The CDR3 nucleotides read TGTGCCAGCAGCTTACGTCCGCCGGGAGAAGGCTACAATGAGCAGTTCTTC. The chain links TRBV11-2 to TRBJ2-1; the D gene is possibly TRBD2 (6 bases). The V and J ends lost 2 bases and 3 bases respectively, with 17 bases between them. The CDR3 has 17 residues. The germline gives CDR1 SGHAT, CDR2 FQNNGV.

The V and J genes are TRBV6-1 and TRBJ2-3; D not certain. Germline assignment: CDR1 MNHNS and CDR2 SASEGT. The CDR3 sequence is 12 residues long. Trimming removed 6 bases from V and 2 bases from J, with 6 bases in between. DNA for the CDR3: TGTGCCAGCAGATTATACACAGATACGCAGTATTTT. Translated, it gives CASRLYTDTQYF.

The CDR3 coding sequence is TGTGCCAGCATGGAGAGGGAGGGGGGCGAGCAGTACTTC. It translates to CASMEREGGEQYF. The gene calls are TRBV6-1 and TRBJ2-7; maybe TRBD2 (7 bases). This CDR3 is built from 13 residues. The V gene lost 7 bases and the J gene lost 6 bases, with 16 bases spanning the gap. CDR1 is MNHNS and CDR2 is SASEGT in the germline V gene.

The V gene is TRBV5-4, the J gene TRBJ2-5; possibly TRBD1 for D (8 bases). CDR3 size: 15 residues. V was pared by 4 bases and J by 5 bases, with 18 bases between. Germline CDR1 and CDR2: SGHNT and YYREEE (reference sequence). The DNA of the CDR3 is TGTGCCAGCAGCCCCCAGGGGGCGGGAGAGGAGACCCAGTACTTC. Encoded protein: CASSPQGAGEETQYF.